These T cell receptor beta chains were read from a single sample in a study. Each CDR3 protein is one row after TCRdb ran MiXCR on the 5' RACE reads. The profile covers about 10,000 distinct CDR3 sequences, with roughly 29% appearing a single time and under 6% taken by the ten largest. Sequencing used naive CD4+ T cells sorted from a lymph node. These receptors were collected from a female donor with breast cancer. The CDR3 runs from the conserved cysteine through the conserved F or W. The D gene is left open where the match is weak. Clone sizes are given selectively: once, few, many, or a class where the clone is expanded.

NA,medium-sized,TRBV20-1,TRBJ1-1,TGCAGTGCTAGGTCCCGGCGGACTGAAGCTTTCTTT,CSARSRRTEAFF
NA,many,TRBV6-6,TRBJ2-1,TGTGCCAGCTTCTCTTCCTCGCATGAGCAGTTCTTC,CASFSSSHEQFF
TRBD1,many,TRBV6-5,TRBJ2-3,TGTGCCAGTAGGTCCAGGGGGAACACAGATACGCAGTATTTT,CASRSRGNTDTQYF
TRBD2,many,TRBV4-1,TRBJ2-4,TGCGCCAGCAGCCAAGAGAGGCTAGCGGGAGCCAAAAACATTCAGTACTTC,CASSQERLAGAKNIQYF
NA,few,TRBV4-3,TRBJ2-7,TGCGCCAGCAGCCAAGAACCGGGGCAGCGTGGAGACGAGCAGTACTTC,CASSQEPGQRGDEQYF
TRBD1,few,TRBV20-1,TRBJ2-6,TGCAGCGCTAGCCGGACAGGCCCCGGGGCCAACATCCTGACTTTC,CSASRTGPGANILTF
NA,medium-sized,TRBV7-2,TRBJ2-1,TGTGCCAGCAGCTTAGTAGCGTACAATGAGCAGTTCTTC,CASSLVAYNEQFF
NA,few,TRBV7-2,TRBJ2-1,TGTGCCAGCAGCTTAGCCGTGACACTGGCTCACAATGAGCAGTTCTTC,CASSLAVTLAHNEQFF
TRBD1,NA,TRBV12-3/TRBV12-4,TRBJ2-1,TGTGCCGGCAGTTGGGGACAGTGGGTAAATGAGCAGTTCTTC,CAGSWGQWVNEQFF
TRBD1,few,TRBV5-1,TRBJ2-7,TGCGCCAGTAGACGGGACAGCTCCTACGAGCAGTACTTC,CASRRDSSYEQYF
TRBD1,few,TRBV20-1,TRBJ1-2,TGCAGTGCTAGTTGGGACAGGGGGCTTCACTATGGCTACACCTTC,CSASWDRGLHYGYTF
TRBD1,many,TRBV5-1,TRBJ2-1,TGCGCCAGCAGCACGGGACAGGGTCGGAATGAGCAGTTCTTC,CASSTGQGRNEQFF
TRBD2,NA,TRBV7-6,TRBJ2-1,TGTGCCAGCAGCTCCGTCGGGACTAGCTCATACAATGAGCAGCTCTTC,CASSSVGTSSYNEQLF
TRBD2,medium-sized,TRBV5-1,TRBJ2-1,TGCGCCAGCAGCCCGACTAGCGGCTACTACAATGAGCAGTTCTTC,CASSPTSGYYNEQFF
TRBD1,NA,TRBV5-1,TRBJ2-1,TGCGCAGGCAGCTTGGCCATGGGACAGTACAATGAGCAGTTCTTC,CAGSLAMGQYNEQFF
NA,many,TRBV6-5,TRBJ2-7,TGTGCCAGCAGTTACGGTGACTCCTACGAGCAGTACTTC,CASSYGDSYEQYF
TRBD2,NA,TRBV25-1,TRBJ2-3,TGTGCCAGCAGTGGTAGGGTAGCGGGAGCGGGCACAGATACGCAGTATTTT,CASSGRVAGAGTDTQYF
TRBD1,many,TRBV7-2,TRBJ1-6,TGTGCCAGCAGCTCATGGACAGGGAACAATTCACCCCTCCACTTT,CASSSWTGNNSPLHF
NA,many,TRBV6-5,TRBJ1-5,TGTGCCAGCAGTTTGAACAGCAATCAGCCCCAGCATTTT,CASSLNSNQPQHF
TRBD1,medium-sized,TRBV4-1,TRBJ2-7,TGCGCCAGCAGCCAGATTGGGGATGGGACAGGGGGCTACGAGCAGTACTTC,CASSQIGDGTGGYEQYF
TRBD2,few,TRBV20-1,TRBJ2-4,TGCAGTGCGTGGACTAGCGGGAGCTCCAAAAACATTCAGTACTTC,CSAWTSGSSKNIQYF
TRBD2,many,TRBV6-5,TRBJ2-7,TGTGCCAGCAGTTACGCTGGGAGGGAGTACTTC,CASSYAGREYF
NA,many,TRBV5-5,TRBJ2-2,TGTGCCAGCAGCTTGCGGCTAGCCGTCGCGAACACCGGGGAGCTGTTTTTT,CASSLRLAVANTGELFF
NA,NA,TRBV20-1,TRBJ2-1,TGCAGTGCTAGAGTCCCCGGAACAACCTATAATGAGCGGTTCTTC,CSARVPGTTYNERFF
NA,many,TRBV9,TRBJ2-1,TGTGCCAGCAGCGTAGCTACCGTCTCCTACAATGAGCAGTTCTTC,CASSVATVSYNEQFF
TRBD1,few,TRBV5-5,TRBJ1-5,TGTGCCAGCAGCTCGCTCGACAGGGTGGGTGGTAGCAATCAGCCCCAGCATTTT,CASSSLDRVGGSNQPQHF
TRBD2,once,TRBV5-1,TRBJ2-7,TGCGCCAGCAGCCTATCCACTAGCGGACCTCGGACCCCCTACGAGCAGTACTTC,CASSLSTSGPRTPYEQYF
NA,medium-sized,TRBV24-1,TRBJ2-3,TGTGCCACCAGTGACCCCGCCAAAAGCACAGATACGCAGTATTTT,CATSDPAKSTDTQYF
TRBD1,medium-sized,TRBV6-5,TRBJ1-1,TGTGCCAGCAGTTACGCGCAGGGGGCAAGGGCTTTCTTT,CASSYAQGARAFF
NA,medium-sized,TRBV5-1,TRBJ2-1,TGCGCCAGCAGCCCTAAGTATGAGCAGTTCTTC,CASSPKYEQFF
TRBD2,many,TRBV2,TRBJ2-2,TGTGCCAGCAGTACCGGCAGCGGGAGTGGGGAGCTGTTTTTT,CASSTGSGSGELFF
TRBD1,NA,TRBV5-4,TRBJ2-1,TGTGCCGGCAGCCGACTTGGGACAGGGCAATACAATGAGCAGTTCTTC,CAGSRLGTGQYNEQFF
TRBD2,medium-sized,TRBV15,TRBJ2-1,TGTGCCACCAGCAGAGTCTCCGGGACTAGCGCTTACAATGAGCAGTTCTTC,CATSRVSGTSAYNEQFF
TRBD1,many,TRBV25-1,TRBJ1-1,TGTGCCAGCAGTGAAGACAGGGCTAGCACTGAAGCTTTCTTT,CASSEDRASTEAFF
TRBD1,many,TRBV15,TRBJ1-1,TGTGCCACCAGCAGAGACCGCAGGGGGACTGAAGCTTTCTTT,CATSRDRRGTEAFF
NA,many,TRBV5-1,TRBJ2-7,TGCGCCAGCAGTATGAACCTCTACGAGCAGTACTTC,CASSMNLYEQYF
NA,NA,TRBV10-2,TRBJ1-4,TGCGCCAGCGTCGGTTTTCCACCAACTAATGAAAAACTGTTTTTT,CASVGFPPTNEKLFF
NA,NA,TRBV20-1,TRBJ2-2,NA,CSARTGGREQYFGELFF
NA,NA,TRBV7-9,TRBJ1-1,TGTGCCAGCAGCTTACAGTCACCGAACACTGAAGCTTTCTTT,CASSLQSPNTEAFF
NA,medium-sized,TRBV12-3/TRBV12-4,TRBJ1-3,TGTGCCAGCAGTTCGACTAGGCGGGTGAGGTCTGGAAACACCATATATTTT,CASSSTRRVRSGNTIYF
TRBD1,many,TRBV5-1,TRBJ1-1,TGCGCCAGCAGCAGAGCCGGGACAGGGAACACTGAAGCTTTCTTT,CASSRAGTGNTEAFF